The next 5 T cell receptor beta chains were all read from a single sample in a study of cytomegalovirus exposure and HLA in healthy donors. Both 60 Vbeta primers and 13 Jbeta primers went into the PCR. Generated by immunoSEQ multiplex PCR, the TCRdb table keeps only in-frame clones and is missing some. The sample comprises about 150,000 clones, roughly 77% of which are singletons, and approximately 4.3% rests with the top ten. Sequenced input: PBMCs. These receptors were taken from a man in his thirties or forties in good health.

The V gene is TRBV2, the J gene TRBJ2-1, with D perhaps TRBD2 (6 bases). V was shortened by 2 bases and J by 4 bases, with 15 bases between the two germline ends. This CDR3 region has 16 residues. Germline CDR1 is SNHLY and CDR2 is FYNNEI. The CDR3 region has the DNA TGTGCCAGCAGTGAACTGACGACTAGGATGTACAATGAGCAGTTCTTC. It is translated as CASSELTTRMYNEQFF.

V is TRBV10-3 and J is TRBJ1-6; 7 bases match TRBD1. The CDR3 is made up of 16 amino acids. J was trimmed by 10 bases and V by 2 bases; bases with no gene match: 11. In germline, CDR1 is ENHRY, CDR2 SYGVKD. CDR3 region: CAISERDRVSGSPLHF. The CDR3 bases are TGTGCCATCAGTGAGCGTGACAGGGTTTCAGGATCACCCCTCCACTTT.

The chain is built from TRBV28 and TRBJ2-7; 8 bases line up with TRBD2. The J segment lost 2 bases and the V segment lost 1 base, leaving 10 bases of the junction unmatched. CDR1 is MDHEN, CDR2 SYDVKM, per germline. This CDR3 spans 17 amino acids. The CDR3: CASSLSQGSGVPYEQYF. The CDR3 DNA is TGTGCCAGCAGTTTATCCCAGGGTAGCGGGGTCCCCTACGAGCAGTACTTC.

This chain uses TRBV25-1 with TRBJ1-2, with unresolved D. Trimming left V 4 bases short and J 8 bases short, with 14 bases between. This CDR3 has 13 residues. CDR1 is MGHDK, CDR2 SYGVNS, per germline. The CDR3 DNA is TGTGCCAGCAGTGTTCGGGGTGGAGGCGGCTACACCTTC. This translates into CASSVRGGGGYTF.

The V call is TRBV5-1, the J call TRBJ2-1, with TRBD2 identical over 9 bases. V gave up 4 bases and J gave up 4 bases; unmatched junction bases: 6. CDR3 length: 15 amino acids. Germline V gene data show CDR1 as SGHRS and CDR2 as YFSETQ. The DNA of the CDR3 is TGCGCCAGCAGCCCCGGGACTAGCTGGTACAATGAGCAGTTCTTC. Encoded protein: CASSPGTSWYNEQFF.